This T cell receptor beta chain was recorded in a study of blood T cell repertoires in COVID-19 (TCRdb year 2020). For the wider study: Samples covering the acute and convalescent phases of COVID-19 were provided by collaborators in the United States, Italy and Spain. The prospective study material was composed of cDNA or gDNA derived from T cells, B-cell-depleted T cells, or PBMCs. Subjects who had been exposed to COVID-19, were actively infected with it, or had recovered from it provided the deeply sampled blood TCRbeta repertoires that made up the dataset. The repertoires were made available in a free public database intended to serve as a resource for research on the immune response to SARS-CoV-2. The samples were drawn from two sources: the first 160 participants of the ongoing ImmuneRACE study, and 1,200 or so subjects contributed by 6 global collaborators. A de-identified subject ID, COVID-19 status, age in years and sex were almost always included in the sample metadata. HLA class I and class II types, where available, came from metadata supplied by the sample provider rather than from assay-based typing.

Each collaborating institution followed its own protocols to collect whole blood in K2EDTA tubes. For TCRbeta analysis, collaborators shipped samples in one of three forms: frozen whole blood, isolated PBMCs, or DNA extracted from either of those sample types. As regards this clone: The antigen this receptor binds is unknown. Base qualities are not at hand, and no much larger clone is one base apart.

From the cysteine up to the phenylalanine, the CDR3 has a length of 15 residues. Just CDR3 DNA is preserved here, 45 bases in frame from base 1. The germline ends are 10 bases apart after V is trimmed by 3 bases and J by 0 bases. CDR1 is given as SGDLS and CDR2 as YYNGEE, both from the germline V gene. The immunoSEQ Assay, a bias-controlled multiplex PCR, was used to amplify TCRbeta CDR3 regions from genomic DNA. The authors' pipeline ran thus. The number of nucleated cells in each sample was estimated by amplification of reference gene primers within the assay. To quantify the absolute abundance of each unique TCRbeta CDR3 rearrangement, sequence reads were collapsed and filtered. For each sample, productive Simpson clonality was calculated as the square root of Simpson's diversity index over productive rearrangements. TCRdb provides this immuneACCESS table in a form limited to in-frame rearrangements. Some clones are lacking; in checked studies, under half of them reflect an unresolved V gene, and why the rest are absent is not known. V and J calls and clone size are those listed in that table; D and trimming were worked out from the DNA. Counted in this sample were around 30,000 clones; roughly 87% of them appeared once. Around 9.9% of the sample is held by the ten biggest clonotypes.

The paper as a whole reports these results and caveats: How much clinical and demographic metadata was included differed by source and by participant, and the metadata was provided uncurated.

The sample was peripheral blood. This clonotype was obtained from a human donor in a cohort sampled during active COVID-19. This chain joins TRBV9 to TRBJ1-5; TRBD1 is a possible D gene, resting on 5 matching bases. The DNA sequence reads TGTGCCAGCAGCGCCCTGGGGCTTAGCAATCAGCCCCAGCATTTT. Translation gives CASSALGLSNQPQHF.